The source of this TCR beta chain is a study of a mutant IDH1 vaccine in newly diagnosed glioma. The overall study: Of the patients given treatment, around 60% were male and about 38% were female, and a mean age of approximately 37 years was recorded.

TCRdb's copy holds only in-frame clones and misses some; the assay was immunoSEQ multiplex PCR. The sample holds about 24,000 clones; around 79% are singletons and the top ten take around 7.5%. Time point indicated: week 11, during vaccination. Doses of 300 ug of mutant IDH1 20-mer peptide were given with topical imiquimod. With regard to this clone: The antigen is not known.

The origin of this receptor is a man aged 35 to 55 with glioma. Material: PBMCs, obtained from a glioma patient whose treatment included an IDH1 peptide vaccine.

DNA for the CDR3: TGTGCCAGCAGCGTGGGGTTGACAGATACGCAGTATTTT. It translates to CASSVGLTDTQYF. J is TRBJ2-3 and V is TRBV9; D call uncertain. The CDR3 is 13 residues long. Looked up from germline, CDR1 is SGDLS and CDR2 is YYNGEE. V lost 2 bases and J lost 3, with 7 bases in between.